These 9 T cell receptor beta chains were sequenced from one sample in a study of blood T cell repertoires in COVID-19. Data came from immunoSEQ multiplex PCR; TCRdb stores just in-frame clones and leaves some out. This table has about 350,000 clones, 88% appearing once. Sequencing input: PBMCs or T cells enriched from blood (not recorded which). These TCRs come from a woman aged 25-40 years who had been exposed to COVID-19.

In its sample, this clone was seen a few times. V gene TRBV5-4 combines with J gene TRBJ2-3; perhaps TRBD1 as D (6 bases). Germline V gene sequence: CDR1 SGHNT, CDR2 YYREEE (reference sequence). Trimming stripped 0 bases from V and 2 bases from J, with 16 bases between. The CDR3 covers 17 residues. The CDR3 DNA reads TGTGCCAGCAGCTTGGCCCCGGGACAAGGGCTCACAGATACGCAGTATTTT. This codes for CASSLAPGQGLTDTQYF.

The chain is built from TRBV7-9 and TRBJ1-5, with D possibly matching TRBD1 (5 bases). The CDR3 is 13 residues long. Between the trimmed V and J ends, which lost 4 bases and 5 bases, there was a span of 9 bases. Germline V gene data show CDR1 as SEHNR and CDR2 as FQNEAQ (reference sequence). The CDR3 DNA is TGTGCCAGCAGCTCCGGACATTATCAGCCCCAGCATTTT. Translated, it gives CASSSGHYQPQHF.

This clone has a single count. The chain carries TRBV2 and TRBJ2-1, with 9 bases matching TRBD1. Germline values: CDR1 SNHLY, CDR2 FYNNEI. After removal of 5 bases from V and 9 bases from J, the junction contained 11 bases not matched to a gene. The CDR3 is made up of 15 amino acids. CDR3 in amino acids: CASSRDREWSGEQFF. Written as DNA, the CDR3 is TGTGCCAGCAGTAGGGACAGGGAATGGTCAGGTGAGCAGTTCTTC.

This rearrangement joins TRBV11-2 to TRBJ2-7; 11 nucleotides align to TRBD2. The CDR3 is 16 amino acids. V lost 5 bases and J lost 6; bases outside the gene matches: 12. Germline V gene sequence: CDR1 SGHAT, CDR2 FQNNGV. This CDR3 reads CASSPGLAALYVEQYF. For the CDR3, the DNA is TGTGCCAGCAGCCCGGGACTAGCGGCGCTCTATGTCGAGCAGTACTTC. Full variable domain (missing parts from reference TRBV11-2 and TRBJ2-7): EAGVAQSPRYKIIEKRQSVAFWCNPISGHATLYWYQQILGQGPKLLIQFQNNGVVDDSQLPKDRFSAERLKGVDSTLKIQPAKLEDSAVYLCASSPGLAALYVEQYFGPGTRLTVT.

V is TRBV30 and J is TRBJ2-4; D is unresolved. The V end lost 0 bases, the J end lost 8 bases, and 17 bases lay between the germline ends. The CDR3 loop spans 15 amino acids. Germline V gene data show CDR1 as GTSNPN and CDR2 as SVGIG (reference sequence). DNA for the CDR3: TGTGCCTGGAGTGTAATCAGCGACCCGAGACACATTCAGTACTTC. Protein product: CAWSVISDPRHIQYF.

This rearrangement joins TRBV7-8 to TRBJ1-4, with TRBD1 as a possible D gene (5 bases). Germline loops: CDR1 SGHVS, CDR2 FQNEAQ. V lost 0 bases, J lost 0 bases, and 8 bases lay in between. The length of the CDR3 is 16 residues. The CDR3, as DNA: TGTGCCAGCAGCTTAGCTTGGGGGGCAACTAATGAAAAACTGTTTTTT. Protein sequence: CASSLAWGATNEKLFF.

The rearrangement links TRBV30 to TRBJ1-1; no definite D call. The germline V gene has CDR1 GTSNPN and CDR2 SVGIG (reference sequence). This CDR3 contains 15 residues. Between the trimmed V and J ends, which lost 2 bases and 1 base, there was a span of 14 bases. The CDR3 here is CAWSIMGSRNTEAFF. CDR3 DNA: TGTGCCTGGAGTATTATGGGCAGCCGGAACACTGAAGCTTTCTTT.

The chain links TRBV4-1 to TRBJ2-7; 9 nucleotides agree with TRBD1. Germline-derived CDR1 and CDR2 are MGHRA and YSYEKL. The CDR3 covers 16 residues. Losses at the gene ends were 0 bases for V and 2 bases for J; bases not matched to a gene: 5. In DNA, the CDR3 is TGCGCCAGCAGCCAAGATATTGGGACAGGGACCTACGAGCAGTACTTC. Protein: CASSQDIGTGTYEQYF.

The J gene is TRBJ2-1, the V gene TRBV6-5; no clear D. V was shortened by 4 bases and J by 13 bases, with 11 bases between the two germline ends. The CDR3 covers 11 residues. Germline CDR1 and CDR2: MNHEY and SVGAGI. CDR3 DNA sequence: TGTGCCAGCAGTTCCCCCGGGTTTCAGTTCTTC. Translating gives CASSSPGFQFF.